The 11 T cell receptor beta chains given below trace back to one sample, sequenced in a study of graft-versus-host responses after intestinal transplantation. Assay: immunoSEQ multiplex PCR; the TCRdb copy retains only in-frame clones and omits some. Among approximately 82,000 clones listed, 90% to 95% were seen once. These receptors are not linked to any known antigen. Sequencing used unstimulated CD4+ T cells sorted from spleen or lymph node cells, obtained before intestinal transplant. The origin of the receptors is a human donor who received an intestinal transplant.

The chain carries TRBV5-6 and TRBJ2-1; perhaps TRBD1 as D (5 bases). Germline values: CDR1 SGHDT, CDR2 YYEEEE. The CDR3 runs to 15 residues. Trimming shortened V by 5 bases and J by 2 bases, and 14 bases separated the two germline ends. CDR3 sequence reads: CASSYRPGTYNEQFF. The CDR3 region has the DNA TGTGCCAGCAGTTACAGACCAGGGACCTACAATGAGCAGTTCTTC. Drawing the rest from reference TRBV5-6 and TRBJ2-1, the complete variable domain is DAGVTQSPTHLIKTRGQQVTLRCSPKSGHDTVSWYQQALGQGPQFIFQYYEEEERQRGNFPDRFSGHQFPNYSSELNVNALLLGDSALYLCASSYRPGTYNEQFFGPGTRLTVL.

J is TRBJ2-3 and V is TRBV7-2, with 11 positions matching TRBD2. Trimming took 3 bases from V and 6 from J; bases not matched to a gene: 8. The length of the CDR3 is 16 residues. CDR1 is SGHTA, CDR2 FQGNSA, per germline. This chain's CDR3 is CASSFSGGALYDTQYF. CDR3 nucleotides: TGTGCCAGCAGCTTTAGCGGGGGGGCCTTGTATGATACGCAGTATTTT.

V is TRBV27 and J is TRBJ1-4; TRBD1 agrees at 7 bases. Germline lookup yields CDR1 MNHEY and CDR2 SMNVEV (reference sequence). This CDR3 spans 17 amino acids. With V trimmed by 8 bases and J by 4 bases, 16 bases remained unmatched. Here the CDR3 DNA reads TGTGCCAGCTCCCCCCTTTACCGGGACAGAAATAATGAAAAACTGTTTTTT. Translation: CASSPLYRDRNNEKLFF.

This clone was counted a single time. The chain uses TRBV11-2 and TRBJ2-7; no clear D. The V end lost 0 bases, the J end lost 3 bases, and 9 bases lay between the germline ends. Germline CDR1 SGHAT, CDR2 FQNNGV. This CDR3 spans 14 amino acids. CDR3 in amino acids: CASSLDGPSYEQYF. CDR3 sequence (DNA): TGTGCCAGCAGCTTAGATGGCCCCAGCTACGAGCAGTACTTC.

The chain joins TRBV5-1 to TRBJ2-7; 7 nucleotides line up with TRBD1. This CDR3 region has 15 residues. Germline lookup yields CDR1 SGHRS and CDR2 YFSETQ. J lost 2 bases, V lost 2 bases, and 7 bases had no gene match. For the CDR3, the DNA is TGCGCCAGCAGCTTCTCCGGGACAGCAACCTACGAGCAGTACTTC. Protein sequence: CASSFSGTATYEQYF.

The CDR3 protein is CASSIQGTSYNEQFF. CDR3 bases: TGTGCCAGCAGTATACAGGGGACTAGTTACAATGAGCAGTTCTTC. This rearrangement joins TRBV7-8 to TRBJ2-1; possible D gene TRBD2, 8 bases. CDR3 length: 15 residues. V gave up 6 bases and J gave up 4 bases, with 16 bases separating them. The germline CDR1 and CDR2 sequences are SGHVS and FQNEAQ.

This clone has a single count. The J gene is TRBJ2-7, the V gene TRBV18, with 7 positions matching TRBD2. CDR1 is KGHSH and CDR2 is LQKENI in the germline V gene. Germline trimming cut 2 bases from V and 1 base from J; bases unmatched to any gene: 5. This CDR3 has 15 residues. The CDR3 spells CASSPAGDASYEQYF. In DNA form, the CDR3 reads TGTGCCAGCTCACCAGCGGGGGACGCATCCTACGAGCAGTACTTC.

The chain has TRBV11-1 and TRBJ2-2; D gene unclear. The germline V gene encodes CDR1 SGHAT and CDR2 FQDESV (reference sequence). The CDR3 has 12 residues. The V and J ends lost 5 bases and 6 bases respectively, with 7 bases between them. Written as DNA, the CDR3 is TGTGCCAGCAGCAAGAGAGCCGGGGAGCTGTTTTTT. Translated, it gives CASSKRAGELFF.

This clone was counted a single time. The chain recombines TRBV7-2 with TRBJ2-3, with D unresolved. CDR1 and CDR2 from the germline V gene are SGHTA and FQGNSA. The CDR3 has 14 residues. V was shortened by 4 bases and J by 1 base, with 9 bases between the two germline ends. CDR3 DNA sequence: TGTGCCAGCAGCTCGACACCGGGCACAGATACGCAGTATTTT. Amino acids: CASSSTPGTDTQYF.

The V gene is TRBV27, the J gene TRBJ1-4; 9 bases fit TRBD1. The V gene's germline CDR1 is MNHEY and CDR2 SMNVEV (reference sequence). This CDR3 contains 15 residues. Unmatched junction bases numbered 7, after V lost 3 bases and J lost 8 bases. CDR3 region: CASSLTGTGREKLFF. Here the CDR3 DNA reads TGTGCCAGCAGTTTGACCGGGACAGGGAGGGAAAAACTGTTTTTT.

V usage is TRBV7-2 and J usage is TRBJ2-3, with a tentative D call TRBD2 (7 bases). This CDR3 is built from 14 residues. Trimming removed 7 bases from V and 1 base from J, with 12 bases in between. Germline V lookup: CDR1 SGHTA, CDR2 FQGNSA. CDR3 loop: CASKWGGRTDTQYF. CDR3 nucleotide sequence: TGTGCCAGCAAGTGGGGGGGCCGCACAGATACGCAGTATTTT.